This TCR beta chain was sequenced in a study of CD8+CD57+ T cells in acquired aplastic anemia. Study-wide results and limits: Patients and controls shared some 30 CD8+ CDR3 sequences, highly expressed in patients. Significant differences in CD8+ Simpson's diversity were not observed between patients and controls.

The study profiled TCR beta VDJ and CDR3 using genomic DNA as template. One entry per CDR3 protein, called by TCRdb with MiXCR from the reads. The sample has about 170,000 distinct CDR3 sequences, around 45% seen once. Trimming removed 5 bases from V and 10 bases from J, with 15 bases in between. This CDR3 is built from 14 residues. This clonotype was recorded at least ten times. What it binds is unknown. V and J are TRBV12-3 or TRBV12-4 and TRBJ1-6; D may be TRBD1 (5 bases). This clonotype originated in a human donor in good health. The sample comprised sorted CD4+, CD8+, or CD8+CD57+ T cells (not recorded which) from PBMCs. This chain's CDR3 is CASSPGPKGSPLHF. The CDR3 region has the DNA TGTGCCAGCAGTCCGGGACCTAAGGGGTCACCCCTCCACTTT.